This T cell receptor (beta chain) was retrieved from a study of beta chain features in type 1 diabetes. Via CD45RO/CCR7/CD25/CD127/CD95/CD27, cells of the CD4+ naive, central memory, regulatory and stem cell-like memory subsets were sorted. Study findings and constraints: Shorter TCRB CDR3s, moderately but significantly so, marked every one of the four CD4+ subsets in Type 1 diabetes patients. Comparison showed that naive, central memory and Treg TCRB repertoires appeared more similar among patients than among healthy donors. VDJ junctions sequenced from type 1 diabetes patients showed fewer insertions and more deletions. Any role of HLA type in TCRB rearrangement remained unresolved here.

The sample holds a few counts of this clone. As yet, its antigen is unknown. All of the isolated RNA was reverse transcribed, so expressed TCRB transcripts were sequenced. Here immunoSEQ multiplex PCR was the method, and the copy in TCRdb shows in-frame clones only, minus some. The data show about 660,000 clones, with 11% to 15% seen just once and 0.035% to 0.04% held by the top ten. The V gene's germline CDR1 is MNHEY and CDR2 SVGAGI. The CDR3 consists of 15 residues. V dropped 6 bases and J dropped 4; count of bases not matched to a gene: 10. Source material: naive CD4+ T cells from blood. This receptor was obtained from a young man with type 1 diabetes. The V gene is TRBV6-5, the J gene TRBJ2-7; 9 nucleotides line up with TRBD2. The CDR3 protein is CASSPGVAGAYEQYF. The CDR3 DNA reads as TGTGCCAGCAGCCCAGGAGTAGCGGGAGCGTACGAGCAGTACTTC.